This T cell receptor beta chain was documented in a study of human T cells and chemical hapten exposure. Study information: Upper-back patch tests with 0.01% DPC were read at 6 days.

The time point denotes: pre-sensitization, week 0. Treatment noted: therapeutic diphenylcyclopropenone sensitization with weekly scalp DPC. TCRdb reprocessed the RACE reads with MiXCR, giving one entry per CDR3 protein. Among approximately 80,000 distinct CDR3 sequences listed, approximately 14% were seen once. As regards this clonotype: Its antigen is undetermined.

Study-level findings and limits: Sensitizing to DPC left TCRs with a frequency above 1 in 1000 unaltered.

The sequence was obtained from a woman between 45 and 60 years old with alopecia areata. Some clones in this sample may be carry-over from other donors' samples. The sample here was whole blood, taken in connection with sensitization to the hapten diphenylcyclopropenone (DPC).

CDR3: CSADSGEQPQHF. The CDR3 nucleotides read TGCAGTGCTGACTCAGGGGAACAGCCCCAGCATTTT. V gene TRBV20-1 combines with J gene TRBJ1-5, with a possible D match to TRBD1 (6 bases). CDR3 length: 12 amino acids. Trimming took off 5 bases at V and 7 bases at J, with 12 bases between the two ends. Germline CDR1 and CDR2: DFQATT and SNEGSKA (reference sequence).